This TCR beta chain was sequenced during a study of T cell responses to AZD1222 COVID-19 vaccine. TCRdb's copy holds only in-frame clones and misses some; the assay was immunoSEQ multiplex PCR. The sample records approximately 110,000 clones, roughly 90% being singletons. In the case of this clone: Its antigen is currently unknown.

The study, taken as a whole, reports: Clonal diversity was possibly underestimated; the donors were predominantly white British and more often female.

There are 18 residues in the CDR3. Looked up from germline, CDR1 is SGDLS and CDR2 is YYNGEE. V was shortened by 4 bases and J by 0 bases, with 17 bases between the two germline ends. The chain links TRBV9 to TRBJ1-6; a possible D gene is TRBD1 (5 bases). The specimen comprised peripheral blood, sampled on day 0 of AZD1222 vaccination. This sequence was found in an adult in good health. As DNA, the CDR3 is TGTGCCAGCAGCTCCAGTGTAGGGACCCGCTCCTATAATTCACCCCTCCACTTT. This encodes CASSSSVGTRSYNSPLHF.